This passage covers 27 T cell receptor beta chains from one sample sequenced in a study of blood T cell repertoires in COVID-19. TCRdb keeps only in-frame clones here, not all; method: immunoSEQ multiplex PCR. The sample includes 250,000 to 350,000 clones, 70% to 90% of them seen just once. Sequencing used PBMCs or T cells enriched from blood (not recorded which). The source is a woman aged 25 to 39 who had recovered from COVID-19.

CDR3 sequence (DNA): TGTGCCGTGACTAGCTCAACAGATACGCAGTATTTT. Its translation: CAVTSSTDTQYF. This chain links TRBV30 with TRBJ2-3; 7 nucleotides match TRBD2. This CDR3 comprises 12 residues. Per the germline V gene, CDR1 is GTSNPN and CDR2 is SVGIG (reference sequence). The junction had 5 bases not matched to a gene; V was cut back by 8 bases and J by 3 bases.

CDR3 DNA sequence: TGTGCCAGCAGGGGGACAGTGTACTTTGAAGAGACCCAGTACTTC. Translated: CASRGTVYFEETQYF. The chain couples TRBV2 to TRBJ2-5; 7 nucleotides match TRBD1. This CDR3 contains 15 residues. Germline V CDR1 and CDR2: SNHLY, FYNNEI. The ends lost 6 bases at V and 3 bases at J; junction bases unmatched: 10.

CDR3 residues: CASSEAGGLANTDTQYF. The DNA for the CDR3 is TGTGCCAGCAGCGAAGCGGGGGGCCTTGCTAACACAGATACGCAGTATTTT. The chain has TRBV28 and TRBJ2-3; 9 bases match TRBD2. CDR1 is MDHEN and CDR2 is SYDVKM in the germline V gene. This CDR3 contains 17 residues. Trimming took 6 bases from V and 2 from J; bases not matched to a gene: 12. The whole variable domain, remainder taken from reference TRBV28 and TRBJ2-3, is DVKVTQSSRYLVKRTGEKVFLECVQDMDHENMFWYRQDPGLGLRLIYFSYDVKMKEKGDIPEGYSVSREKKERFSLILESASTNQTSMYLCASSEAGGLANTDTQYFGPGTRLTVL.

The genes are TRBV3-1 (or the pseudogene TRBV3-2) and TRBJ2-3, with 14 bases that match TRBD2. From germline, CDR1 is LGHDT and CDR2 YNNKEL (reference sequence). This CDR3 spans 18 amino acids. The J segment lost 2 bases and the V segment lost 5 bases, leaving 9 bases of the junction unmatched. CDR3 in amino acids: CASSSKGLAGAITDTQYF. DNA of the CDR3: TGTGCCAGCAGCTCCAAGGGACTAGCGGGGGCGATCACAGATACGCAGTATTTT.

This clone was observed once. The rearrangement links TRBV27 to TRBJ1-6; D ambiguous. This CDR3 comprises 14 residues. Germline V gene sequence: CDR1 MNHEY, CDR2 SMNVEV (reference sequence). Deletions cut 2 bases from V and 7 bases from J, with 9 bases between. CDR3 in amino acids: CASSLGQKNSPLHF. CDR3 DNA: TGTGCCAGCAGTTTAGGTCAGAAAAATTCACCCCTCCACTTT.

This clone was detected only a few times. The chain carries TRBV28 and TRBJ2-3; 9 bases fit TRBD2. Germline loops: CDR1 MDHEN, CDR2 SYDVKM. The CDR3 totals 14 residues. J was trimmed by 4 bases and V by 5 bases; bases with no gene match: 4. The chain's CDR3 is CASSRTSVSDTQYF. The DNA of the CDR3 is TGTGCCAGCAGTCGGACTAGCGTGTCAGATACGCAGTATTTT.

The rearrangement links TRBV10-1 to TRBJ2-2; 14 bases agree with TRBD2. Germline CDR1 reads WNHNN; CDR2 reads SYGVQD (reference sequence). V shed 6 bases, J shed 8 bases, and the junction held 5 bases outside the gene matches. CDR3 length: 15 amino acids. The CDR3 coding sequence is TGCGCCAGCAGATCCGGGACTAGCGGGAGTGGGGAGCTGTTTTTT. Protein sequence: CASRSGTSGSGELFF.

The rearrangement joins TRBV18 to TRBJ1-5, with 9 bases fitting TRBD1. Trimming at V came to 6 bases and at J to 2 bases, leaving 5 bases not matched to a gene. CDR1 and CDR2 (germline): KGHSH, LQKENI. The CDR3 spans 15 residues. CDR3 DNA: TGTGCCAGCTCTCCTACAGGGGGCGGCAATCAGCCCCAGCATTTT. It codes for CASSPTGGGNQPQHF.

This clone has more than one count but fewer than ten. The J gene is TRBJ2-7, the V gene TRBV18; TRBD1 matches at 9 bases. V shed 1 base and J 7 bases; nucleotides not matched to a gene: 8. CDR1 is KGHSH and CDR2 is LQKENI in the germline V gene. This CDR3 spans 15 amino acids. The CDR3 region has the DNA TGTGCCAGCTCACCACTCCCTGACAGGGGGGTTGAGCAGTACTTC. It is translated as CASSPLPDRGVEQYF. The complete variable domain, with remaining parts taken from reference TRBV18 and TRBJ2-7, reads NAGVMQNPRHLVRRRGQEARLRCSPMKGHSHVYWYRQLPEEGLKFMVYLQKENIIDESGMPKERFSAEFPKEGPSILRIQQVVRGDSAAYFCASSPLPDRGVEQYFGPGTRLTVT.

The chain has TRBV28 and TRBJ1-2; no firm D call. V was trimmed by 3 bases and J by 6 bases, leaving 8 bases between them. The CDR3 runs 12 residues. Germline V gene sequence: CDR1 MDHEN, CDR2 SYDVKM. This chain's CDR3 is CASSFAGDGYTF. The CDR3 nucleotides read TGTGCCAGCAGTTTTGCCGGAGATGGCTACACCTTC.

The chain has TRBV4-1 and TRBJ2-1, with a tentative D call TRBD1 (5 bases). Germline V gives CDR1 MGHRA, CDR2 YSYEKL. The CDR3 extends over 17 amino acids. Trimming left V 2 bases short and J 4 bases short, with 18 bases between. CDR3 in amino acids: CASSQTPTVRHYNEQFF. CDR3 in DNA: TGCGCCAGCAGCCAAACCCCGACAGTCCGACATTACAATGAGCAGTTCTTC.

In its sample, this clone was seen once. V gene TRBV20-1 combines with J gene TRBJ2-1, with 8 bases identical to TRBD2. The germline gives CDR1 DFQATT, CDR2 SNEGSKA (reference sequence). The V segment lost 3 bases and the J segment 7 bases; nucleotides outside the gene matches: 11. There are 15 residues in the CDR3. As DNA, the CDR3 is TGCAGTGCTAGTCTCGAGAGCGGGAGAAAGAATGAGCAGTTCTTC. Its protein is CSASLESGRKNEQFF.

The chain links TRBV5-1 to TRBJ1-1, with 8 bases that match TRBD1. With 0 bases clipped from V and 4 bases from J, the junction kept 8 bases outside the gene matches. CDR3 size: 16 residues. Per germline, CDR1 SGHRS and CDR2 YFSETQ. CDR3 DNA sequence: TGCGCCAGCAGCTTGGGGACAGGGCGCCCGGGCACTGAAGCTTTCTTT. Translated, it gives CASSLGTGRPGTEAFF.

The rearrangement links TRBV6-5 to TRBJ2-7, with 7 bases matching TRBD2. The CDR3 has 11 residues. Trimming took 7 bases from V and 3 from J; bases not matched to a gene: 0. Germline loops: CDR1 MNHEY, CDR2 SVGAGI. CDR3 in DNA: TGTGCCAGCACGGGGGGCTACGAGCAGTACTTC. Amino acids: CASTGGYEQYF.

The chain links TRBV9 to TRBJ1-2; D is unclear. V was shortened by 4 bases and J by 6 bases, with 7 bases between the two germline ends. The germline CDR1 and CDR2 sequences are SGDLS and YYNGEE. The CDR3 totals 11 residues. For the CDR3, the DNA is TGTGCCAGCAGCCCTTCGGATGGCTACACCTTC. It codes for CASSPSDGYTF.

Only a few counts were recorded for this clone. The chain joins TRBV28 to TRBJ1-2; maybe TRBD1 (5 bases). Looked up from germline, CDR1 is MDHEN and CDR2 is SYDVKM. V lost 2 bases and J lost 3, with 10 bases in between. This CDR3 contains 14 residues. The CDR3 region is CASSLRGGYYGYTF. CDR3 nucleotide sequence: TGTGCCAGCAGTTTACGCGGGGGTTACTATGGCTACACCTTC.

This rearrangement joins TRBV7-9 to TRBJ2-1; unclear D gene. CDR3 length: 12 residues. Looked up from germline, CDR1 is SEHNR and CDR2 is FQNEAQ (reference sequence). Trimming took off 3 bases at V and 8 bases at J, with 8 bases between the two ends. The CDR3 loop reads CASSFYGDEQFF. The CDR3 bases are TGTGCCAGCAGCTTTTACGGAGATGAGCAGTTCTTC.

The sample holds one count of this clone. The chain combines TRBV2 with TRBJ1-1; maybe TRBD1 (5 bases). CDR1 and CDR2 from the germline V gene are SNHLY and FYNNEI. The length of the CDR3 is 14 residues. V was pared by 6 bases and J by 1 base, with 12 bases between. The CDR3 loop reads CASRQTEWNTEAFF. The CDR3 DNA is TGTGCCAGCAGGCAGACAGAGTGGAACACTGAAGCTTTCTTT.

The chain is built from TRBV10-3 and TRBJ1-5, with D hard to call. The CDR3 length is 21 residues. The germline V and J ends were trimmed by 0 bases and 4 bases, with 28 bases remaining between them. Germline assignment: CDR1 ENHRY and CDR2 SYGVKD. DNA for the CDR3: TGTGCCATCAGTGAGTCTGGCCCAGTCGAACAGCCTTATCGTCAGAATCAGCCCCAGCATTTT. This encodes CAISESGPVEQPYRQNQPQHF.

CDR3 DNA: TGTGCCAGCAGCTTACGGACTAGCCCCTACGAGCAGTACTTC. Translated, it gives CASSLRTSPYEQYF. The V gene is TRBV3-1 (or the pseudogene TRBV3-2), the J gene TRBJ2-7; TRBD2 agrees at 8 bases. Trimming at V came to 5 bases and at J to 2 bases, leaving 5 bases not matched to a gene. The CDR3 is 14 residues long. Germline V gene data show CDR1 as LGHDT and CDR2 as YNNKEL (reference sequence).

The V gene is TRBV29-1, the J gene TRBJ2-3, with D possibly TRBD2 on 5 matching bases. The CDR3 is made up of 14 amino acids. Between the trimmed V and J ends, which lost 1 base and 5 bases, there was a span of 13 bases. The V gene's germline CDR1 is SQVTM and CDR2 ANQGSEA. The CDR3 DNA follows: TGCAGCGTTGAAGCGGGATTGTGGGAAGATACGCAGTATTTT. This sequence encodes CSVEAGLWEDTQYF.

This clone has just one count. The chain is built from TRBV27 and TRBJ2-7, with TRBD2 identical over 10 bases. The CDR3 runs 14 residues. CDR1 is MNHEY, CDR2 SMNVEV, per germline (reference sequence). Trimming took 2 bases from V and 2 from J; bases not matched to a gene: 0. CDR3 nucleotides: TGTGCCAGCAGTTTACTAGCGGGGGCCTACGAGCAGTACTTC. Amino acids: CASSLLAGAYEQYF.

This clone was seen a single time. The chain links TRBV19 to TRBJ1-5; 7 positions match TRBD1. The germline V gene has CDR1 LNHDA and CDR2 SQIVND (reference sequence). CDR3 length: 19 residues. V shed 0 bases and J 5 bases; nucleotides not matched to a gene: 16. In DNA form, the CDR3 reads TGTGCCAGTAGTATAGATTATGGGTCTCCGGGACAGCTTCATCAGCCCCAGCATTTT. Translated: CASSIDYGSPGQLHQPQHF.

The CDR3 coding sequence is TGTGCCAGCAGCTCTCCCCGGTCGAATACGCAGTATTTT. As protein: CASSSPRSNTQYF. The chain is built from TRBV7-2 and TRBJ2-3; D gene unclear. Deletions cut 4 bases from V and 7 bases from J, with 12 bases between. Germline values: CDR1 SGHTA, CDR2 FQGNSA. CDR3 length: 13 amino acids.

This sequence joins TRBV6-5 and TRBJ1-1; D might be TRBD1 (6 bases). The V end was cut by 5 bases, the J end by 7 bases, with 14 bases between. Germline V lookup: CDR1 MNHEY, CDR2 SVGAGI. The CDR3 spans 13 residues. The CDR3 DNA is TGTGCCAGCAGTCAAAATGGGGGCGGTGAAGCTTTCTTT. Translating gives CASSQNGGGEAFF.

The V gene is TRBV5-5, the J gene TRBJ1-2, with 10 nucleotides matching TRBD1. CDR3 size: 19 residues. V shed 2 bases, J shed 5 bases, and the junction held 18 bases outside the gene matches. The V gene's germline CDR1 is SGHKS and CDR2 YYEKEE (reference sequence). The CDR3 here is CASSFLMTDRGREVYGYTF. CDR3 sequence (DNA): TGTGCCAGCAGCTTTCTCATGACCGACAGGGGGCGAGAGGTATATGGCTACACCTTC.

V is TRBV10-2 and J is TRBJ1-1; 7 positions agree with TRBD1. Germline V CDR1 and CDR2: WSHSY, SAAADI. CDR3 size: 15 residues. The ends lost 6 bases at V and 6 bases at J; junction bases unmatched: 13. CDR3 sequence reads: CASRGEDRQRAEAFF. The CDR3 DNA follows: TGCGCCAGCAGGGGCGAGGACAGGCAGAGGGCTGAAGCTTTCTTT.